The rows below give T cell receptor beta chains drawn from one sample of a study of control samples from healthy donors and cancer patients. Sequenced by immunoSEQ multiplex PCR; TCRdb stores in-frame clones only, minus some. The sample carries about 160,000 clones, approximately 96% recorded once. Sequenced: blood. All receptors come from a woman in her forties in good health. The CDR3 runs from the conserved cysteine through the conserved F or W. A D gene is named only where the DNA matches it firmly. Expanded clones get a size class; other rows say once, few or many, or leave the size out.

>-|12|-|TRBV28|TRBJ1-2
CASSPQGYGYTF
TGTGCCAGCAGTCCACAGGGTTATGGCTACACCTTC
>-|14|-|TRBV11-3|TRBJ1-1
CASSLGGAQFEAFF
TGTGCCAGCAGCTTAGGAGGGGCACAATTTGAAGCTTTCTTT
>-|12|-|TRBV12-3/TRBV12-4|TRBJ2-2
CASTRDDGELFF
TGTGCCAGCACCCGGGACGACGGGGAGCTGTTTTTT
>-|14|-|TRBV19|TRBJ2-7
CASSIRTGAYEQYF
TGTGCCAGTAGTATACGGACTGGGGCCTACGAGCAGTACTTC
>-|14|TRBD1|TRBV4-2|TRBJ2-7
CASSPLFGQGKLYF
TGTGCCAGCAGCCCACTTTTTGGACAGGGAAAACTGTACTTC
>-|15|-|TRBV3-1/TRBV3-2|TRBJ1-3
CASSPPRGRVNTIYF
TGTGCCAGCAGCCCTCCTCGGGGGCGCGTAAACACCATATATTTT
>-|13|-|TRBV10-2|TRBJ1-4
CASSGVQGEKLFF
TGCGCCAGCTCCGGGGTCCAGGGGGAAAAACTGTTTTTT
>-|12|-|TRBV6-2/TRBV6-3|TRBJ1-1
CASSNPGVEAFF
TGTGCCAGCAGCAACCCAGGGGTTGAAGCTTTCTTT
>-|13|TRBD2|TRBV19|TRBJ2-7
CASSGAGGGEQYF
TGTGCCAGTAGTGGAGCGGGAGGTGGAGAGCAGTACTTC
>once|13|TRBD1|TRBV2|TRBJ1-5
CASSRDRARAQHF
TGTGCCAGCAGCCGGGACAGGGCTCGGGCCCAGCATTTT
>-|16|TRBD2|TRBV5-1|TRBJ2-3
CASSLGLADGTDTQYF
TGCGCCAGCAGCTTGGGACTAGCGGACGGCACAGATACGCAGTATTTT
>-|14|TRBD1|TRBV29-1|TRBJ1-2
CSVLPTGEAYGYTF
TGCAGCGTCCTCCCGACAGGGGAGGCTTATGGCTACACCTTC
>-|11|-|TRBV5-1|TRBJ2-7
CASKDSYEQYF
TGCGCCAGCAAGGACAGCTACGAGCAGTACTTC
>-|13|TRBD1|TRBV3-1/TRBV3-2|TRBJ1-2
CASSQEGGFGYTF
TGTGCCAGCAGCCAAGAAGGGGGCTTCGGCTACACCTTC
>-|14|TRBD1|TRBV15|TRBJ2-7
CATSRGDRFYEQYF
TGTGCCACCAGCAGGGGGGACAGATTCTACGAGCAGTACTTC
>-|14|-|TRBV9|TRBJ1-3
CASSVESSGNTIYF
TGTGCCAGCAGCGTAGAGAGCTCTGGAAACACCATATATTTT
>-|15|-|TRBV5-4|TRBJ2-5
CASNRYRQAGGTQYF
TGTGCCAGCAACCGATACCGACAGGCTGGAGGGACCCAGTACTTC
>-|16|-|TRBV9|TRBJ2-1
CASSVDPGSSYNEQFF
TGTGCCAGCAGCGTAGATCCGGGGAGCTCCTACAATGAGCAGTTCTTC
>-|16|-|TRBV19|TRBJ1-6
CASSISGSSYNSPLHF
TGTGCCAGTAGTATAAGCGGAAGCTCCTATAATTCACCCCTCCACTTT
>-|14|TRBD1|TRBV18|TRBJ1-1
CASSGTGGDTEAFF
TGTGCCAGCTCCGGGACAGGGGGTGACACTGAAGCTTTCTTT
>-|13|TRBD2|TRBV29-1|TRBJ2-5
CSEGLAGGETQYF
TGCAGCGAAGGACTAGCGGGAGGGGAGACCCAGTACTTC
>-|14|-|TRBV4-1|TRBJ2-7
CASSPSESSYEQYF
TGCGCCAGCAGCCCCTCAGAAAGCTCCTACGAGCAGTACTTC
>-|12|-|TRBV12-3/TRBV12-4|TRBJ1-2
CASSSTTYGYTF
TGTGCCAGCAGTTCTACGACCTATGGCTACACCTTC
>-|17|TRBD1|TRBV19|TRBJ1-2
CASSSVTGGDTNYGYTF
TGTGCCAGTAGTTCTGTGACAGGGGGCGATACTAACTATGGCTACACCTTC
>-|13|-|TRBV11-2|TRBJ1-2
CASSLAHSYGYTF
TGTGCCAGCAGCTTAGCCCACAGCTATGGCTACACCTTC
>-|14|-|TRBV9|TRBJ2-1
CASSVFEGYNEQFF
TGTGCCAGCAGCGTATTCGAGGGCTACAATGAGCAGTTCTTC
>-|14|-|TRBV6-1|TRBJ2-5
CASSEYGGLETQYF
TGTGCCAGCAGTGAATATGGGGGCCTGGAGACCCAGTACTTC
>-|14|-|TRBV6-5|TRBJ2-2
CASSYSQDTGELFF
TGTGCCAGCAGTTACTCTCAGGACACCGGGGAGCTGTTTTTT
>-|17|-|TRBV7-2|TRBJ1-2
CASSLQAVRGGNYGYTF
TGTGCCAGCAGCCTGCAGGCGGTGCGGGGTGGTAACTATGGCTACACCTTC
>once|15|-|TRBV18|TRBJ1-1
CASSPDSGSNTEAFF
TGTGCCAGCTCACCCGATTCAGGTTCGAACACTGAAGCTTTCTTT
>-|16|TRBD1|TRBV19|TRBJ1-1
CASSPTRTGANTEAFF
TGTGCCAGTAGTCCCACCCGGACAGGGGCGAACACTGAAGCTTTCTTT
>-|13|-|TRBV3-1/TRBV3-2|TRBJ1-1
CASSPGPNTEAFF
TGTGCCAGCAGCCCCGGACCGAACACTGAAGCTTTCTTT
>-|15|-|TRBV11-2|TRBJ1-3
CASSPGQSSGNTIYF
TGTGCCAGCAGCCCAGGACAGTCCTCTGGAAACACCATATATTTT
>-|12|-|TRBV3-1/TRBV3-2|TRBJ2-7
CASSQSYYEQYF
TGTGCCAGCAGCCAATCTTACTACGAGCAGTACTTC
>-|14|-|TRBV7-2|TRBJ2-7
CASSLEASSYEQYF
TGTGCCAGCAGCTTAGAGGCCAGCTCCTACGAGCAGTACTTC
>-|14|-|TRBV2|TRBJ1-2
CASSREGTRYGYTF
TGTGCCAGCAGTCGGGAAGGGACGCGCTATGGCTACACCTTC
>-|17|TRBD1|TRBV6-1|TRBJ1-1
CASSEFGGTGLNTEAFF
TGTGCCAGCAGTGAATTTGGCGGGACAGGTCTGAACACTGAAGCTTTCTTT
>-|15|TRBD2|TRBV6-2/TRBV6-3|TRBJ2-1
CASSFPGLGANEQFF
TGTGCCAGCAGTTTCCCGGGACTAGGGGCGAATGAGCAGTTCTTC
>-|12|-|TRBV18|TRBJ2-3
CASSPLSDTQYF
TGTGCCAGCTCACCACTCTCGGATACGCAGTATTTT
>-|15|-|TRBV5-8|TRBJ1-4
CASSLYRSEGEKLFF
TGTGCCAGCAGCCTGTACAGGTCAGAAGGCGAAAAACTGTTTTTT
>-|14|TRBD1|TRBV2|TRBJ2-3
CASSVDRGTDTQYF
TGTGCCAGCAGTGTGGACAGGGGCACAGATACGCAGTATTTT
>-|14|-|TRBV11-3|TRBJ2-3
CASSPTGPTDTQYF
TGTGCCAGCAGCCCTACCGGACCCACAGATACGCAGTATTTT
>-|15|-|TRBV7-3|TRBJ1-1
CASSLSNRWNTEAFF
TGTGCCAGCAGCTTAAGTAACCGTTGGAACACTGAAGCTTTCTTT
>-|14|-|TRBV2|TRBJ1-1
CASSGWTENTEAFF
TGTGCCAGCAGTGGTTGGACGGAGAACACTGAAGCTTTCTTT
>-|16|-|TRBV5-1|TRBJ2-4
CASSLAGSGPGNIQYF
TGCGCCAGCAGCTTGGCCGGCAGTGGCCCTGGGAACATTCAGTACTTC
>-|14|TRBD1|TRBV18|TRBJ2-3
CASSGTVNTDTQYF
TGTGCCAGCTCAGGGACAGTTAACACAGATACGCAGTATTTT
>-|15|-|TRBV7-8|TRBJ1-6
CASSFQGLGDSPLHF
TGTGCCAGCAGCTTCCAGGGGCTGGGGGATTCACCCCTCCACTTT
>-|16|-|TRBV6-1|TRBJ1-1
CASSERGQGSWTEAFF
TGTGCCAGCAGTGAAAGAGGGCAGGGGAGTTGGACTGAAGCTTTCTTT
>-|14|-|TRBV5-1|TRBJ2-2
CASSPTGNTGELFF
TGCGCCAGCAGCCCAACAGGGAACACCGGGGAGCTGTTTTTT
>-|13|-|TRBV2|TRBJ2-3
CASSTLPTDTQYF
TGTGCCAGCAGTACACTGCCCACAGATACGCAGTATTTT
>once|14|-|TRBV18|TRBJ1-1
CASSPGAYDTEAFF
TGTGCCAGCTCACCTGGGGCATACGACACTGAAGCTTTCTTT
>-|13|TRBD1|TRBV29-1|TRBJ2-2
CSGGTGGTGELFF
TGCAGCGGGGGGACAGGGGGAACCGGGGAGCTGTTTTTT
>-|14|-|TRBV3-1/TRBV3-2|TRBJ2-3
CASSPDRSTDTQYF
TGTGCCAGCAGCCCTGACAGGAGCACAGATACGCAGTATTTT